This T cell receptor (beta chain) was sequenced for a study of T cell repertoires in cytomegalovirus infection. Across the whole study: Both a matching HLA type and CMV infection were indicated by public TCR beta signatures.

General observations from the study: Accumulated public TCR beta family frequency recognized individuals carrying CMV together with the relevant HLA.

About this clonotype: Its matching antigen is unknown.

MiXCR, run by TCRdb on the reads, gives a single entry per CDR3 protein. The table includes around 320,000 distinct CDR3 sequences, over 7.5% detected once. This CDR3 contains 13 residues. V lost 1 base to trimming and J lost 7 bases, with 10 bases between them. CDR1 is SEHNR, CDR2 FQNEAQ, per germline (reference sequence). The sequencing input was PBMCs. The chain carries TRBV7-9 and TRBJ1-1, with D maybe TRBD1 (5 bases). This TCR was sampled from a human donor in good health (CMV status not recorded). Some clones in this sample may be carry-over from other donors' samples. Written as DNA, the CDR3 is TGTGCCAGCAGCTTAGTCGTAGGGGATGAAGCTTTCTTT. This translates into CASSLVVGDEAFF.